These T cell receptor beta chains were read from a single sample in a study of molecular identifiers for immune sequencing clone quantification. TCRdb independently ran MiXCR on the PCR reads; one entry per CDR3 protein. The table includes around 86,000 distinct CDR3 sequences, around 20% detected once. What was sequenced was naive CD8+ T cells from blood, with Jurkat cell RNA spiked in. The receptors originated from a human donor in good health. Some libraries in this study had Jurkat cell RNA spiked in. Each CDR3 is given with its conserved first and last residue. D genes are given only for firm matches. Not all rows give a size; the values are once, few, many and, for expanded clones, a class.

d_call j_call cdr3_length clone_size v_call cdr3_aa cdr3_nt
TRBD1 TRBJ2-7 13 many TRBV29-1 CSVEGTGDNEQYF TGCAGCGTTGAAGGGACAGGGGATAACGAGCAGTACTTC
TRBD2 TRBJ2-3 15 - TRBV30 CAWTAGTSGAYTQYF TGTGCCTGGACCGCCGGGACTAGCGGGGCCTATACGCAGTATTTT
TRBD2 TRBJ2-1 16 many TRBV12-3/TRBV12-4 CASSGVTSGSGNEQFF TGTGCCAGCAGTGGGGTGACTAGCGGGAGTGGAAATGAGCAGTTCTTC
- TRBJ2-5 12 many TRBV10-2 CASSQLEGTQYF TGCGCCAGCTCCCAACTAGAGGGGACCCAGTACTTC
- TRBJ2-7 12 many TRBV18 CASSRDAYEQYF TGTGCCAGCTCACGGGACGCCTACGAGCAGTACTTC
- TRBJ2-5 18 many TRBV11-2 CASSLDRIGRGHQETQYF TGTGCCAGCAGCTTAGATCGAATTGGGAGGGGGCACCAAGAGACCCAGTACTTC
- TRBJ1-5 18 many TRBV27 CASSSAAGPRYSNQPQHF TGTGCCAGCAGTTCTGCGGCAGGACCCCGGTATAGCAATCAGCCCCAGCATTTT
TRBD1 TRBJ2-7 15 few TRBV4-1 CASSQTTGQRYEQYF TGCGCCAGCAGCCAGACAACGGGACAGCGCTACGAGCAGTACTTC
TRBD1 TRBJ1-6 18 many TRBV14 CASSQGGQGAPYNSPLHF TGTGCCAGCAGCCAAGGTGGGCAGGGGGCTCCCTATAATTCACCCCTCCACTTT
- TRBJ1-4 12 many TRBV7-9 CASSLSSQGHVF TGTGCCAGCAGCTTGTCATCCCAGGGACATGTGTTT
- TRBJ1-3 15 - TRBV4-2 CASSQDRGPENTIYF TGTGCCAGCAGCCAAGATAGAGGTCCAGAAAACACCATATATTTT
- TRBJ2-1 14 many TRBV6-5 CASSYSSTYNEQFF TGTGCCAGCAGTTACTCCTCTACCTACAATGAGCAGTTCTTC
- TRBJ1-3 17 many TRBV7-6 CASSLEPGDDSGNTIYF TGTGCCAGCAGCTTAGAGCCAGGGGACGACTCTGGAAACACCATATATTTT
- TRBJ2-7 13 few TRBV12-3/TRBV12-4 CASGLAGRNEQYF TGTGCCAGCGGCTTGGCTGGGAGGAATGAGCAGTACTTC
- TRBJ2-2 15 many TRBV7-6 CASSLVQGDTGELFF TGTGCCAGCAGCTTAGTGCAGGGTGACACCGGGGAGCTGTTTTTT
- TRBJ2-5 15 many TRBV7-7 CASSQAGYRQETQYF TGTGCTAGCAGCCAGGCAGGGTACCGCCAAGAGACCCAGTACTTC
- TRBJ2-2 19 many TRBV12-3/TRBV12-4 CASSYELLVGEVNTGELFF TGTGCCAGCAGTTACGAACTCCTCGTCGGGGAAGTAAACACCGGGGAGCTGTTTTTT
TRBD2 TRBJ2-3 15 many TRBV6-5 CASRLSGGATDTQYF TGTGCCAGCAGACTTAGCGGGGGGGCCACAGATACGCAGTATTTT
- TRBJ2-1 16 - TRBV3-1 CASSRGSSGSLREQLF TGTGCCAGCAGCCGAGGGTCCAGCGGCTCTTTGCGTGAGCAGCTCTTC
- TRBJ2-7 11 many TRBV29-1 CSVVSSGEQYF TGCAGCGTTGTCAGTTCCGGCGAGCAGTACTTC
- TRBJ1-3 16 many TRBV4-3 CASSQERYYSGNTIYF TGCGCCAGCAGCCAAGAACGGTACTACTCTGGAAACACCATATATTTT
- TRBJ2-7 14 few TRBV12-3/TRBV12-4 CASTKPGHRGEQYF TGTGCCAGCACAAAGCCGGGACATAGGGGGGAGCAGTACTTC
- TRBJ1-2 13 many TRBV5-6 CASSLGPVAGYTF TGTGCCAGCAGCTTGGGACCCGTTGCCGGCTACACCTTC
TRBD2 TRBJ2-3 15 many TRBV6-1 CASSRLLAGGDTQYF TGTGCCAGCAGTCGTTTACTAGCGGGGGGGGATACGCAGTATTTT
- TRBJ2-1 14 many TRBV4-3 CASSQDLGGNEQFF TGCGCCAGCAGCCAAGATTTAGGGGGCAATGAGCAGTTCTTC
TRBD1 TRBJ1-1 14 many TRBV28 CASSLRGPNTEAFF TGTGCCAGCAGTTTAAGGGGGCCGAACACTGAAGCTTTCTTT
- TRBJ2-5 14 many TRBV11-2 CASSPGAEQETQYF TGTGCCAGCAGCCCGGGGGCCGAACAAGAGACCCAGTACTTC
TRBD1 TRBJ1-1 16 few TRBV29-1 CSVEATDRGYSTGAFF TGCAGCGTTGAAGCTACGGACAGGGGGTACAGCACTGGAGCTTTCTTT
TRBD2 TRBJ2-7 20 many TRBV5-1 CASSLAAVAGVDMPTYEQYF TGCGCCAGCAGCTTGGCCGCGGTAGCGGGAGTCGATATGCCGACCTACGAGCAGTACTTC
- TRBJ2-1 13 few TRBV20-1 CSASFISGNEQFF TGCAGTGCTAGTTTTATTAGCGGCAATGAGCAGTTCTTC
TRBD1 TRBJ1-4 19 many TRBV10-3 CAISESTGATTGQNEKLFF TGTGCCATCAGTGAATCGACAGGGGCCACCACGGGACAAAATGAAAAACTGTTTTTT
- TRBJ2-5 14 many TRBV7-9 CASSLGDNQETQYF TGTGCCAGCAGCTTAGGCGACAACCAAGAGACCCAGTACTTC
TRBD1 TRBJ2-3 15 many TRBV6-2/TRBV6-3 CASRIDRGRADTQYF TGTGCCAGCAGGATCGACAGGGGTAGAGCAGATACGCAGTATTTT
- TRBJ2-3 14 many TRBV7-9 CASSPEGHPDTQYF TGTGCCAGCAGCCCCGAAGGACATCCCGATACGCAGTATTTT
TRBD1 TRBJ1-5 15 many TRBV13 CASSLGGQGNQPQHF TGTGCCAGCAGCTTAGGCGGACAGGGCAATCAGCCCCAGCATTTT
TRBD2 TRBJ2-1 19 many TRBV20-1 CSARQILRGAGDTYNEQFF TGCAGTGCTAGACAAATCCTCCGAGGGGCGGGGGATACCTACAATGAGCAGTTCTTC
- TRBJ1-1 14 many TRBV19 CATQMGLGNTEAFF TGTGCCACCCAGATGGGGCTTGGGAACACTGAAGCTTTCTTT
- TRBJ2-1 15 many TRBV2 CASSENYATYNEQFF TGTGCCAGCAGTGAGAACTACGCTACCTACAATGAGCAGTTCTTC
TRBD1 TRBJ2-7 14 many TRBV19 CASSPDRGSYEQYF TGTGCCAGTAGTCCCGACAGGGGTTCCTACGAGCAGTACTTC
- TRBJ1-1 15 many TRBV19 CASSGGTGVPTEAFF TGTGCCAGTAGTGGCGGGACCGGGGTTCCCACTGAAGCTTTCTTT
- TRBJ1-1 13 many TRBV9 CASSYDLNTEAFF TGTGCCAGCAGTTACGACCTGAACACTGAAGCTTTCTTT
- TRBJ1-1 13 - TRBV2 CANRDPVNTEAFF TGTGCCAACCGGGACCCCGTGAACACTGAAGCTTTCTTT
TRBD2 TRBJ2-3 16 many TRBV4-2 CASSQDGRQVSDTQYF TGTGCCAGCAGCCAAGACGGGAGGCAAGTATCAGATACGCAGTATTTT
TRBD2 TRBJ2-7 13 many TRBV29-1 CSVDGGTSYEQYF TGCAGCGTTGACGGAGGGACTAGCTACGAGCAGTACTTC
- TRBJ2-5 14 many TRBV2 CASSEMKGLETQYF TGTGCCAGCAGTGAAATGAAAGGGCTTGAGACCCAGTACTTC
TRBD1 TRBJ2-4 12 many TRBV12-3/TRBV12-4 CASSSQRGLQYF TGTGCCAGCAGCTCCCAAAGGGGGCTTCAGTACTTC
- TRBJ2-5 14 many TRBV28 CASSLWDRGETQYF TGTGCCAGCAGTTTATGGGACAGAGGAGAGACCCAGTACTTC
- TRBJ2-7 14 many TRBV7-9 CASSLVLHPYEQYF TGTGCCAGCAGCTTAGTCTTGCATCCCTACGAGCAGTACTTC
TRBD1 TRBJ2-7 15 many TRBV4-2 CASSPVQDRLSEQYF TGTGCCAGCAGCCCTGTGCAGGACAGGTTAAGCGAGCAGTACTTC
TRBD2 TRBJ2-2 13 many TRBV30 CAWKGTNAGELFF TGTGCCTGGAAAGGGACTAATGCCGGGGAGCTGTTTTTT